Reported below is one TCR beta chain. As yet, its antigen is unknown. These data originate in a study of Ad26.COV2.S vaccination and SARS-CoV-2 variants. Study-wide background: Participants got Ad26.COV2.S intramuscularly, once or twice 56 days apart.

Described treatment: approximately 18 received Ad26.COV2.S at low or high dose, single or two shots; about five received placebo; per-sample allocation not given. Following the first vaccine or placebo injection, samples were taken on day 63. Adults aged 18-55 years in Boston included the donor. It was Wuhan-strain SARS-CoV-2 spike that the Ad26 vaccine vector expressed. Using immunoSEQ multiplex PCR, the repertoire was profiled, and TCRdb retains in-frame clones only, with some absent. The sample contains about 400,000 clones, 92% of which appear only once. The length of the CDR3 is 14 residues. V gave up 5 bases and J gave up 2 bases; unmatched junction bases: 4. The germline V gene has CDR1 SNHLY and CDR2 FYNNEI. Study-level results: Responses of spike-specific T cells (both CD8+ and CD4+) reportedly showed substantial breadth after vaccination.

The clonotype was recovered from a person between 18 and 65 years old who received the Ad26.COV2.S COVID-19 vaccine or a placebo. V is TRBV2 and J is TRBJ1-1; 8 positions match TRBD1. This specimen was peripheral blood, taken in a trial of Ad26.COV2.S vaccine versus placebo. This chain's CDR3 is CASSRQGTNTEAFF. The CDR3 bases are TGTGCCAGCAGTCGACAGGGGACCAACACTGAAGCTTTCTTT.